One and the same sample provided the 18 T cell receptor beta chains below, sequenced in a study of cytomegalovirus exposure and HLA in healthy donors. 13 Jbeta primers and 60 Vbeta primers were used for the PCR. Here immunoSEQ multiplex PCR was the method, and the copy in TCRdb shows in-frame clones only, minus some. This sample has roughly 80,000 clones; about three quarters occur once, and the top ten carry over 0.95%. Sequenced sample: PBMCs. All receptors come from a male donor in good health and CMV-seronegative.

The CDR3: CASSLPSLGELFF. The CDR3 coding sequence is TGCGCCAGCAGCTTGCCGTCCCTCGGGGAGCTGTTTTTT. The chain employs TRBV5-1 and TRBJ2-2; D gene uncertain. Between the trimmed V and J ends, which lost 1 base and 7 bases, there was a span of 8 bases. This CDR3 comprises 13 residues. From germline, CDR1 is SGHRS and CDR2 YFSETQ.

The chain combines TRBV5-1 with TRBJ2-5, with D maybe TRBD1 (6 bases). V lost 4 bases and J 1 base, leaving 11 bases between the germline ends. This CDR3 is built from 14 residues. Germline CDR1 SGHRS, CDR2 YFSETQ. Here the CDR3 reads CASSDQGIQETQYF. CDR3 bases: TGCGCCAGCAGCGATCAGGGGATCCAAGAGACCCAGTACTTC.

The rearrangement links TRBV10-2 to TRBJ1-2, with D maybe TRBD1 (5 bases). This CDR3 comprises 13 residues. The germline CDR1 and CDR2 sequences are WSHSY and SAAADI. V lost 3 bases to trimming and J lost 8 bases, with 13 bases between them. CDR3 sequence reads: CASSEGTSLGYTF. The CDR3 DNA sequence: TGCGCCAGCAGTGAAGGGACTTCCCTAGGCTACACCTTC.

This clone was detected once. V usage is TRBV10-2 and J usage is TRBJ2-3; 8 bases map to TRBD2. CDR1 WSHSY and CDR2 SAAADI come from the germline V gene. The CDR3 is 16 amino acids. V was pared by 6 bases and J by 2 bases, with 10 bases of the junction left unmatched. The CDR3 region is CASSPGTRTSTDTQYF. The CDR3 nucleotides are TGCGCCAGCAGCCCTGGGACTAGGACCTCCACAGATACGCAGTATTTT.

The chain couples TRBV19 to TRBJ2-2, with a weak D call TRBD2 (6 bases). The CDR3 is 15 amino acids. The germline V and J ends were trimmed by 6 bases and 7 bases, with 18 bases remaining between them. CDR1 is LNHDA and CDR2 is SQIVND in the germline V gene (reference sequence). DNA for the CDR3: TGTGCCAGTAGCGTGGCGGGACGTGTGGGCGGGGAGCTGTTTTTT. Translation gives CASSVAGRVGGELFF.

The chain employs TRBV7-3 and TRBJ2-3; TRBD2 matches 7 bases. The trim removed 5 bases at V and 7 bases at J, leaving 6 bases unmatched. This CDR3 spans 13 amino acids. Germline CDR1 reads SGHTA; CDR2 reads FQGTGA. The CDR3 protein is CASSPGTMNTQYF. CDR3 coding DNA: TGTGCCAGCAGCCCAGGGACTATGAATACGCAGTATTTT.

The V and J genes are TRBV7-2 and TRBJ1-1, with D possibly TRBD1 on 5 matching bases. The CDR3 extends over 14 amino acids. Trimming left V 0 bases short and J 3 bases short, with 8 bases between. Germline lookup yields CDR1 SGHTA and CDR2 FQGNSA. The CDR3 sequence: CASSLAQGYTEAFF. CDR3 coding DNA: TGTGCCAGCAGCTTAGCTCAGGGATACACTGAAGCTTTCTTT.

The genes are TRBV13 and TRBJ1-2, with 8 bases that match TRBD1. The V segment lost 2 bases and the J segment 8 bases; nucleotides outside the gene matches: 4. Looked up from germline, CDR1 is PRHDT and CDR2 is FYEKMQ (reference sequence). CDR3 length: 13 amino acids. This CDR3 is CASSLKTGVGYTF. As DNA, the CDR3 is TGTGCCAGCAGCTTAAAGACAGGGGTCGGCTACACCTTC. The full variable domain, rest sourced from reference TRBV13 and TRBJ1-2, is AAGVIQSPRHLIKEKRETATLKCYPIPRHDTVYWYQQGPGQDPQFLISFYEKMQSDKGSIPDRFSAQQFSDYHSELNMSSLELGDSALYFCASSLKTGVGYTFGSGTRLTVV.

This clone turned up a few times. The chain couples TRBV19 to TRBJ2-5; 7 bases align to TRBD1. Germline V gene lookup returns CDR1 LNHDA and CDR2 SQIVND (reference sequence). Unmatched junction bases numbered 11, after V lost 10 bases and J lost 0 bases. The CDR3 has 15 residues. CDR3 region: CATKRTGAYQETQYF. Here the CDR3 DNA reads TGTGCCACTAAGCGGACAGGCGCGTACCAAGAGACCCAGTACTTC.

The rearrangement uses TRBV9 and TRBJ2-2; no definite D call. Trimming cost V 0 bases and J 0 bases, with 9 bases left between them. Germline CDR1 SGDLS, CDR2 YYNGEE. The CDR3 runs to 16 residues. The CDR3 spells CASSVAARSNTGELFF. In DNA form, the CDR3 reads TGTGCCAGCAGCGTAGCCGCCAGGTCGAACACCGGGGAGCTGTTTTTT.

The CDR3, as DNA: TGTGCCAGCAGTGAAAGTCAGCGGGGCCAGGGATATACTGAAGCTTTCTTT. It translates to CASSESQRGQGYTEAFF. The chain employs TRBV2 and TRBJ1-1; possibly TRBD1 for D (5 bases). The CDR3 consists of 17 residues. Trimming took off 2 bases at V and 5 bases at J, with 21 bases between the two ends. The germline CDR1 and CDR2 sequences are SNHLY and FYNNEI.

The chain joins TRBV5-1 to TRBJ2-7; D gene unclear. Trimming stripped 1 base from V and 3 bases from J, with 5 bases between. CDR1 is SGHRS and CDR2 is YFSETQ in the germline V gene. The CDR3 runs to 12 residues. The CDR3 loop reads CASSLTVYEQYF. CDR3 nucleotides: TGCGCCAGCAGCTTGACAGTCTACGAGCAGTACTTC.

This clone came up once. The gene calls are TRBV28 and TRBJ1-5; D is perhaps TRBD1 (5 bases). V was shortened by 2 bases and J by 3 bases, with 17 bases between the two germline ends. The germline gives CDR1 MDHEN, CDR2 SYDVKM. The CDR3 has 17 amino acids. The CDR3 sequence: CASSLGIGGDYNQPQHF. CDR3 sequence (DNA): TGTGCCAGCAGTTTAGGGATAGGAGGGGACTACAATCAGCCCCAGCATTTT.

Remarks on this clone: A junction boundary mismatches the germline segment, possibly from a read error. The V call is TRBV4-1, the J call TRBJ1-2, with D perhaps matching TRBD1 (5 bases). This CDR3 is 17 amino acids long. Germline values: CDR1 MGHRA, CDR2 YSYEKL. The CDR3 DNA is TGCGCCAGCAGCCACTTCCACGGGGGGGTGACTAACTATGGCTACCCCTTC. This translates into CASSHFHGGVTNYGYPF.

This clone occurred once. The rearrangement uses TRBV2 and TRBJ2-6; the match to TRBD1 covers 8 bases. Per the germline V gene, CDR1 is SNHLY and CDR2 is FYNNEI. The ends lost 5 bases at V and 2 bases at J; junction bases unmatched: 8. This CDR3 region has 17 residues. In DNA, the CDR3 is TGTGCCAGCAGTTCAGGACAGGGCCGTACTGGGGCCAACGTCCTGACTTTC. Translating gives CASSSGQGRTGANVLTF.

The V and J genes are TRBV28 and TRBJ2-5; TRBD2 might be the D (5 bases). CDR1 is MDHEN, CDR2 SYDVKM, per germline. The CDR3 consists of 15 residues. Trimming cost V 5 bases and J 2 bases, with 15 bases left between them. CDR3 DNA: TGTGCCAGCAGTATACAACAACTAGGGCAAGAGACCCAGTACTTC. This sequence encodes CASSIQQLGQETQYF. Full variable domain (missing parts from reference TRBV28 and TRBJ2-5): DVKVTQSSRYLVKRTGEKVFLECVQDMDHENMFWYRQDPGLGLRLIYFSYDVKMKEKGDIPEGYSVSREKKERFSLILESASTNQTSMYLCASSIQQLGQETQYFGPGTRLLVL.

The chain combines TRBV5-4 with TRBJ2-2; tentative D call: TRBD2 (6 bases). The germline V gene encodes CDR1 SGHNT and CDR2 YYREEE (reference sequence). V was trimmed by 4 bases and J by 5 bases, leaving 15 bases between them. This CDR3 contains 15 residues. The CDR3 protein is CASSLDRGGTGELFF. DNA of the CDR3: TGTGCCAGCAGCCTAGACAGAGGAGGGACCGGGGAGCTGTTTTTT.

The CDR3 is CASSLAPLDTQYF. The CDR3 region has the DNA TGCGCCAGCAGCTTGGCCCCCCTGGATACGCAGTATTTT. This chain links TRBV5-1 with TRBJ2-3; D is uncertain. The ends were cut back, 0 bases at V and 6 bases at J, with 8 bases in the middle. The CDR3 runs to 13 residues. Germline loops: CDR1 SGHRS, CDR2 YFSETQ.